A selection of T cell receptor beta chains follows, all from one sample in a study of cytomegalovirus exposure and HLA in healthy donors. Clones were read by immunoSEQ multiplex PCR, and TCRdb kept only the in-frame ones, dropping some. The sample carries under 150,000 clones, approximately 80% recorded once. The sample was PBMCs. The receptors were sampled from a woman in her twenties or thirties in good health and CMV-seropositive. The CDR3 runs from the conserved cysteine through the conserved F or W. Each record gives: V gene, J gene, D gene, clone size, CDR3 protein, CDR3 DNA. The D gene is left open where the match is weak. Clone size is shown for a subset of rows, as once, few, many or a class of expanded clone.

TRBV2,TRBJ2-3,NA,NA,CASSDPQSPRADTQYF,TGTGCCAGCAGTGACCCGCAGTCCCCGAGGGCAGATACGCAGTATTTT
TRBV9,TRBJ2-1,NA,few,CASSVDWSSYNEQFF,TGTGCCAGCAGCGTAGATTGGAGCTCCTACAATGAGCAGTTCTTC
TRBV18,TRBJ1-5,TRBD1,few,CASSPPGQGDQPQHF,TGTGCCAGCTCACCTCCGGGACAGGGGGATCAGCCCCAGCATTTT
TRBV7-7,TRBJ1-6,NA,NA,CASSLGAGMSPLHF,TGTGCTAGCAGCTTAGGGGCAGGGATGTCACCCCTCCACTTT
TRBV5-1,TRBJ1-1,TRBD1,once,CASSLQGVGTEAFF,TGCGCCAGCAGCTTACAGGGGGTAGGCACTGAAGCTTTCTTT
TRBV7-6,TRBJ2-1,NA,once,CASSHGNNEQFF,TGTGCCAGCAGCCACGGTAACAATGAGCAGTTCTTC
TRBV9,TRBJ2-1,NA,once,CASSGGGGGYNEQFF,TGTGCCAGCAGCGGAGGGGGGGGTGGGTACAATGAGCAGTTCTTC
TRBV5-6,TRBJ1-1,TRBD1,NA,CASSPTNRGRATEAFF,TGTGCCAGCAGCCCAACTAACAGGGGGCGAGCCACTGAAGCTTTCTTT
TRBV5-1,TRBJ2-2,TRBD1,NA,CASSSGTGVSDTGELFF,TGCGCCAGCAGCTCGGGGACAGGAGTGTCAGACACCGGGGAGCTGTTTTTT
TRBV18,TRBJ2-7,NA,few,CASSHSSGARDEQYF,TGTGCCAGCTCACACTCGTCGGGAGCCCGAGACGAGCAGTACTTC
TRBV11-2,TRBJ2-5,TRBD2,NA,CASSGLRGGLETQYF,TGTGCCAGCAGCGGCTTGCGGGGGGGCCTAGAGACCCAGTACTTC
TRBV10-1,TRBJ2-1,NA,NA,CASSESQGMSEQFF,TGCGCCAGCAGTGAGTCTCAGGGAATGAGTGAGCAGTTCTTC
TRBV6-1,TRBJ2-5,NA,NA,CASSRVQETQYF,TGTGCCAGCTCTCGGGTCCAAGAGACCCAGTACTTC
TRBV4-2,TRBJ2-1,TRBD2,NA,CASSQENGRHYNEQFF,TGTGCCAGCAGCCAAGAGAACGGGAGGCACTACAATGAGCAGTTCTTC
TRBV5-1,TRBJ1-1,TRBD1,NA,CASSRRGLELGNTEAFF,TGCGCCAGCAGCAGGAGGGGGCTGGAACTAGGGAACACTGAAGCTTTCTTT
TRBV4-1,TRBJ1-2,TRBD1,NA,CASSQDAGTGSYGYTF,TGCGCCAGCAGCCAAGACGCCGGGACAGGGAGTTATGGCTACACCTTC
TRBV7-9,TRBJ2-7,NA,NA,CASSPAVPPYEQYF,TGTGCCAGCAGCCCGGCGGTACCACCCTACGAGCAGTACTTC